This entry lists 12 T cell receptor beta chains sequenced from one sample in a study of blood T cells in healthy people across ages. Combining a sample-barcoded 5' primer with a J-beta primer mix, a second PCR ran for 7 to 11 cycles. TCRdb redid the calling of the 5' RACE reads with MiXCR, one entry per CDR3 protein. The table lists some 900,000 distinct CDR3 sequences, 48% of them singletons. The sample consisted of blood. The receptors here all came from a man aged 25-45 years in good health.

The chain joins TRBV20-1 to TRBJ2-7; D perhaps matches TRBD2 (6 bases). Germline V gene lookup returns CDR1 DFQATT and CDR2 SNEGSKA (reference sequence). The length of the CDR3 is 13 residues. The V and J ends lost 7 bases and 3 bases respectively, with 16 bases between them. This CDR3 reads CSVPGTGVYEQYF. The CDR3 bases are TGCAGTGTCCCGGGGACGGGAGTCTACGAGCAGTACTTC.

A few counts support this clonotype. The chain links TRBV4-1 to TRBJ2-3; TRBD1 or TRBD2 may be the D gene (5 bases each). V lost 7 bases, J lost 3 bases, and 8 bases lay in between. Germline CDR1 is MGHRA and CDR2 is YSYEKL. The CDR3 runs to 12 residues. CDR3 amino acids: CASKGRTDTQYF. In nucleotides, the CDR3 is TGCGCCAGCAAGGGGAGAACAGATACGCAGTATTTT.

This clonotype has more than one count but fewer than ten. The genes are TRBV5-1 and TRBJ2-7; TRBD2 matches at 7 bases. The CDR3 runs to 15 residues. Trimming at V came to 4 bases and at J to 0 bases, leaving 7 bases not matched to a gene. Germline values: CDR1 SGHRS, CDR2 YFSETQ. The CDR3 region is CASSDGGTVSYEQYF. The DNA of the CDR3 is TGCGCCAGCAGCGACGGGGGGACCGTCTCCTACGAGCAGTACTTC.

V usage is TRBV7-9 and J usage is TRBJ2-1; D is possibly TRBD1 (8 bases). Between the trimmed V and J ends, which lost 5 bases and 4 bases, there was a span of 15 bases. The CDR3 sequence is 15 residues long. Per germline, CDR1 SEHNR and CDR2 FQNEAQ (reference sequence). The CDR3 loop is CASSRGDRNYNEQFF. In DNA, the CDR3 is TGTGCCAGCAGCCGGGGGGACAGGAATTACAATGAGCAGTTCTTC.

The rearrangement uses TRBV20-1 and TRBJ1-5, with D possibly matching TRBD1 (6 bases). The CDR3 is 14 amino acids. V was pared by 6 bases and J by 5 bases, with 17 bases between. CDR1 is DFQATT, CDR2 SNEGSKA, per germline (reference sequence). DNA of the CDR3: TGCAGTGCACGACGCCCGGGGGCGGATCAGCCCCAGCATTTT. Translated: CSARRPGADQPQHF.

This clonotype came up a few times. The chain employs TRBV4-1 and TRBJ2-1; 9 bases align to TRBD2. From germline, CDR1 is MGHRA and CDR2 YSYEKL. The V and J ends lost 0 bases and 6 bases, in that order; junction bases with no gene match: 12. The CDR3 length is 18 residues. CDR3 sequence (DNA): TGCGCCAGCAGCCAAGATGGAGCGGGGGGATCTCTCTCCAATGAGCAGTTCTTC. Translating gives CASSQDGAGGSLSNEQFF.

The CDR3 reads CSATGNSNQPQHF. DNA of the CDR3: TGCAGTGCTACAGGGAATAGCAATCAGCCCCAGCATTTT. V and J are TRBV20-1 and TRBJ1-5, with D possibly TRBD1 on 5 matching bases. The CDR3 extends over 13 amino acids. V dropped 4 bases and J dropped 0 bases, with 7 bases sitting between them. The germline CDR1 and CDR2 sequences are DFQATT and SNEGSKA (reference sequence).

The genes are TRBV5-1 and TRBJ2-3, with TRBD2 matching over 8 bases. Germline assignment: CDR1 SGHRS and CDR2 YFSETQ. V lost 4 bases and J lost 4; bases outside the gene matches: 8. The CDR3 covers 15 residues. The DNA for the CDR3 is TGCGCCAGCAGCGGGGGGGCTAGCGGGCCAGATACGCAGTATTTT. Its translation is CASSGGASGPDTQYF.

V is TRBV20-1 and J is TRBJ1-2; 9 bases line up with TRBD1. This CDR3 comprises 14 residues. The germline CDR1 and CDR2 sequences are DFQATT and SNEGSKA (reference sequence). The CDR3 region has the DNA TGCGCTCAAAGAGGGACAGGGTTCGGCTATGGCTACACCTTC. This gives the protein CAQRGTGFGYGYTF.

The chain links TRBV11-3 to TRBJ2-3; D not certain. Between the trimmed V and J ends, which lost 5 bases and 1 base, there was a span of 10 bases. CDR1 is SGHNT, CDR2 YENEEA, per germline. The CDR3 contains 14 residues. The CDR3 sequence is CASSPHQGTDTQYF. Written as DNA, the CDR3 is TGTGCCAGCAGCCCCCATCAGGGCACAGATACGCAGTATTTT. Looking up the rest from reference TRBV11-3 and TRBJ2-3 gives the full variable domain: EAGVVQSPRYKIIEKKQPVAFWCNPISGHNTLYWYLQNLGQGPELLIRYENEEAVDDSQLPKDRFSAERLKGVDSTLKIQPAELGDSAVYLCASSPHQGTDTQYFGPGTRLTVL.

In its sample, this clonotype was seen many times. The chain employs TRBV4-3 and TRBJ2-7; D remains ambiguous. Between the trimmed V and J ends, which lost 4 bases and 4 bases, there was a span of 11 bases. The CDR3 has 13 amino acids. The germline V gene encodes CDR1 LGHNA and CDR2 YSLEER. The CDR3 region has the DNA TGCGCCAGCAGCCCATCCGACAAGTACGAGCAGTACTTC. Protein product: CASSPSDKYEQYF.

A few counts support this clonotype. The chain carries TRBV10-3 and TRBJ2-3; D remains ambiguous. The CDR3 runs 14 residues. Germline V lookup: CDR1 ENHRY, CDR2 SYGVKD. V was shortened by 6 bases and J by 2 bases, with 12 bases between the two germline ends. The CDR3 region has the DNA TGTGCCATCAGGGCCCAGGACCTCACAGATACGCAGTATTTT. This codes for CAIRAQDLTDTQYF.